The 19 T cell receptor beta chains presented below share a single source sample, sequenced in a study of blood T cell repertoires in COVID-19. Only in-frame clones appear in the TCRdb table, and some are missing; sequencing was by immunoSEQ multiplex PCR. The data hold 190,000 or so clones, with approximately 82% observed a single time. The sample consisted of peripheral blood. The receptor set was obtained from a human donor with acute or convalescent COVID-19. The donor label of this sample is uncertain.

Only a few counts were recorded for this clone. The chain employs TRBV12-3 or TRBV12-4 and TRBJ1-2; D gene unclear. Trimming removed 5 bases at V and 5 bases at J, with 12 bases between. The length of the CDR3 is 13 residues. The CDR3 sequence is CASSPGGSYGYTF. CDR3 in DNA: TGTGCCAGCAGTCCCGGAGGATCATATGGCTACACCTTC.

The rearrangement uses TRBV30 and TRBJ1-1; TRBD1 aligns across 7 bases. The germline V gene encodes CDR1 GTSNPN and CDR2 SVGIG (reference sequence). There are 14 residues in the CDR3. The trim removed 0 bases at V and 5 bases at J, leaving 6 bases unmatched. The CDR3 here is CAWSVTGTVTEAFF. The CDR3 DNA is TGTGCCTGGAGTGTCACCGGGACAGTGACTGAAGCTTTCTTT.

This clone has a handful of counts. The V and J genes are TRBV7-9 and TRBJ2-7; D remains ambiguous. Looked up from germline, CDR1 is SEHNR and CDR2 is FQNEAQ (reference sequence). The CDR3 loop spans 14 amino acids. Trimming shortened V by 1 base and J by 1 base, and 8 bases separated the two germline ends. The chain's CDR3 is CASSLGSSSYEQYF. CDR3 nucleotide sequence: TGTGCCAGCAGCTTAGGTAGCAGTTCCTACGAGCAGTACTTC.

The chain is built from TRBV14 and TRBJ1-6; 10 nucleotides agree with TRBD1. This CDR3 is built from 15 residues. With 1 base clipped from V and 7 bases from J, the junction kept 1 base outside the gene matches. Germline V gene lookup returns CDR1 SGHDN and CDR2 FVKESK. The CDR3 here is CASSQGQGANSPLHF. In DNA form, the CDR3 reads TGTGCCAGCAGCCAAGGACAGGGGGCAAATTCACCCCTCCACTTT.

This clone was detected a few times. The chain recombines TRBV30 with TRBJ1-6; 9 bases align to TRBD1. Germline lookup yields CDR1 GTSNPN and CDR2 SVGIG (reference sequence). V was clipped by 4 bases and J by 10 bases; unmatched bases: 11. CDR3 size: 15 residues. CDR3 bases: TGTGCCTGGACCCTTTCCGGGACAGGGCACTCACCCCTCCACTTT. Its translation is CAWTLSGTGHSPLHF.

The V and J genes are TRBV7-9 and TRBJ2-7, with D maybe TRBD2 (5 bases). This CDR3 contains 14 residues. Germline V lookup: CDR1 SEHNR, CDR2 FQNEAQ (reference sequence). With 6 bases removed from V and 4 bases from J, the gap between germline ends came to 16 bases. The CDR3 loop is CASRSSGTTYEQYF. For the CDR3, the DNA is TGTGCCAGCAGATCAAGCGGCACTACTTACGAGCAGTACTTC.

The CDR3: CASSPGLLTPYRSYNEQFF. CDR3 in DNA: TGCGCCAGCAGCCCAGGACTACTAACCCCATACCGTTCCTACAATGAGCAGTTCTTC. This chain uses TRBV5-1 with TRBJ2-1; D perhaps matches TRBD2 (6 bases). CDR1 SGHRS and CDR2 YFSETQ come from the germline V gene. V was cut by 4 bases and J by 1 base, with 24 bases left in between. This CDR3 comprises 19 residues.

The rearrangement joins TRBV5-4 to TRBJ1-2; D is unclear. Germline-derived CDR1 and CDR2 are SGHNT and YYREEE (reference sequence). The CDR3 is 14 amino acids. Trimming removed 1 base from V and 6 bases from J, with 13 bases in between. The CDR3 region has the DNA TGTGCCAGCAGCTTGTCCCACCGGAGCAATGGCTACACCTTC. It codes for CASSLSHRSNGYTF.

In this sample, this clone turned up a few times. The V call is TRBV2, the J call TRBJ1-6, with 7 bases identical to TRBD1. The V and J ends lost 6 bases and 7 bases, in that order; junction bases with no gene match: 9. Germline loops: CDR1 SNHLY, CDR2 FYNNEI. The CDR3 covers 15 residues. DNA of the CDR3: TGTGCCAGCAGAAGCCGGGACAGCCCGAATTCACCCCTCCACTTT. As protein: CASRSRDSPNSPLHF.

J is TRBJ2-7 and V is TRBV12-3 or TRBV12-4; 7 positions agree with TRBD1. V trimming: 2 bases; J trimming: 3 bases; junction bases outside the gene matches: 1. CDR3 length equals 13 residues. CDR3 residues: CASSLNRGYEQYF. Written as DNA, the CDR3 is TGTGCCAGCAGTTTAAACAGGGGCTACGAGCAGTACTTC.

J is TRBJ1-4 and V is TRBV18; 7 bases are a match to TRBD1. V trimming: 2 bases; J trimming: 0 bases; junction bases outside the gene matches: 6. The CDR3 has 17 amino acids. Germline assignment: CDR1 KGHSH and CDR2 LQKENI. CDR3: CASSPIGGSATNEKLFF. The CDR3 DNA follows: TGTGCCAGCTCACCAATAGGGGGCTCCGCAACTAATGAAAAACTGTTTTTT.

V usage is TRBV12-5 and J usage is TRBJ2-1, with 7 bases identical to TRBD2. CDR3 size: 16 residues. V lost 4 bases to trimming and J lost 6 bases; unmatched junction nucleotides: 12. Germline CDR1 is LGHNT and CDR2 is FRNRAP. The CDR3 DNA reads as TGTGCTAGTGGTTCTCCCGGACTAGGGGTTACCAATGAGCAGTTCTTC. Its protein product is CASGSPGLGVTNEQFF.

V and J are TRBV10-3 and TRBJ1-1, with 9 bases identical to TRBD1. Germline V CDR1 and CDR2: ENHRY, SYGVKD. The V and J ends lost 7 bases and 1 base, in that order; junction bases with no gene match: 4. The CDR3 is 14 residues long. The CDR3 DNA reads TGTGCCATCACTGCGGGACAGGGGAACACTGAAGCTTTCTTT. It specifies CAITAGQGNTEAFF.

This sequence joins TRBV7-3 and TRBJ2-1, with 8 positions matching TRBD1. Germline V gene lookup returns CDR1 SGHTA and CDR2 FQGTGA. Germline trimming cut 4 bases from V and 9 bases from J; bases unmatched to any gene: 5. There are 13 residues in the CDR3. The CDR3 DNA sequence: TGTGCCAGCAGCTCGACAGGGGTGGGTGAGCAGTTCTTC. This sequence encodes CASSSTGVGEQFF. Complete variable domain (other parts from reference TRBV7-3 and TRBJ2-1): GAGVSQTPSNKVTEKGKYVELRCDPISGHTALYWYRQSLGQGPEFLIYFQGTGAADDSGLPNDRFFAVRPEGSVSTLKIQRTERGDSAVYLCASSSTGVGEQFFGPGTRLTVL.

This clone was detected once. The chain is built from TRBV5-8 and TRBJ2-1; 8 bases are shared with TRBD2. V shed 1 base and J 4 bases; nucleotides not matched to a gene: 10. The germline V gene has CDR1 SGHTS and CDR2 YDEGEE. This CDR3 is 17 amino acids long. CDR3 coding DNA: TGTGCCAGCAGCTTGACCGCAACTAGCGGAGGGTACAATGAGCAGTTCTTC. It specifies CASSLTATSGGYNEQFF.

This chain joins TRBV6-6 and TRBJ1-4, with 8 bases lining up with TRBD1. J was trimmed by 8 bases and V by 8 bases; bases with no gene match: 4. Germline CDR1 is MNHNY and CDR2 is SVGAGI (reference sequence). This CDR3 contains 12 residues. CDR3 coding DNA: TGTGCCAGCGGACAGGGTGGCGAAAAACTGTTTTTT. Its translation: CASGQGGEKLFF.

The J gene is TRBJ2-5, the V gene TRBV6-1; 12 bases agree with TRBD2. Germline V gene data show CDR1 as MNHNS and CDR2 as SASEGT. The V and J ends lost 3 bases and 2 bases, in that order; junction bases with no gene match: 4. The CDR3 consists of 16 residues. The CDR3 DNA sequence: TGTGCCAGCAGTGACGGACTAGCGGGGAAACAAGAGACCCAGTACTTC. Its protein is CASSDGLAGKQETQYF.

This chain links TRBV25-1 with TRBJ1-3; D is unclear. The CDR3 consists of 16 residues. The V end was cut by 0 bases, the J end by 0 bases, with 9 bases between. Germline CDR1 and CDR2: MGHDK and SYGVNS. The CDR3 here is CASSEYGLYSGNTIYF. CDR3 DNA: TGTGCCAGCAGTGAATATGGGCTGTACTCTGGAAACACCATATATTTT.

This chain uses TRBV7-9 with TRBJ2-5; 11 nucleotides match TRBD2. The CDR3 is 17 amino acids. The germline gives CDR1 SEHNR, CDR2 FQNEAQ (reference sequence). V shed 1 base and J 2 bases; nucleotides not matched to a gene: 6. For the CDR3, the DNA is TGTGCCAGCAGCTTAGGTCTAGCGGGAGGACTACAAGAGACCCAGTACTTC. Protein product: CASSLGLAGGLQETQYF.